This entry is about one T cell receptor beta chain. The clone's antigen remains unknown. Base qualities are not recorded, but no much larger clone differs from it by a single base. The CDR3 runs 16 residues from the cysteine to the phenylalanine. The sequence is cut down to CDR3 DNA, 48 bases in frame from base 1. V is pared back by 5 bases and J by 5 bases, with 22 bases lying between the germline termini. CDR1 and CDR2 were assigned from the germline V gene as SGHRS and YFSETQ. The collaborating institutions used their own protocols to collect whole blood in K2EDTA tubes. Collaborator samples were shipped for TCRbeta analysis as frozen whole blood, isolated PBMCs, or DNA extracted from either sample type. This specimen belongs to a study of blood T cell repertoires in COVID-19 (dated by TCRdb to 2019 to 2021). Notes on the research overall: Samples from collaborators originated in the United States, Italy and Spain and spanned both the acute and convalescent phases of COVID-19. The prospective study material was composed of cDNA or gDNA derived from T cells, B-cell-depleted T cells, or PBMCs. The dataset comprised deeply sampled blood TCRbeta repertoires from subjects exposed to, actively infected with, or recovered from COVID-19. The repertoires were made available in a free public database intended to serve as a resource for research on the immune response to SARS-CoV-2. The samples were drawn from two sources: the first 160 participants of the ongoing ImmuneRACE study, and some 1,300 subjects contributed by 6 global collaborators. The sample metadata nearly always contained a de-identified subject ID, COVID-19 status, age in years and sex. Where HLA class I and class II types were available, the types were taken from metadata supplied by the sample provider, not from assay-based typing.

The immunoSEQ Assay, a bias-controlled multiplex PCR, was used to amplify TCRbeta CDR3 regions from genomic DNA. The paper's processing steps were these. The number of nucleated cells in each sample was estimated by amplification of reference gene primers within the assay. Sequence reads were collapsed and filtered to measure the absolute abundance of every unique TCRbeta CDR3 rearrangement. For each sample, productive Simpson clonality was calculated as the square root of Simpson's diversity index over productive rearrangements. TCRdb's version of the immuneACCESS table is confined to in-frame rearrangements and falls short of the full clone set. An unresolved V gene accounts for under half of the shortfall where checked; the remainder is of unknown origin. V and J calls and clone size follow that table, whereas D and trimming were derived from the DNA. The sample table records roughly 290,000 clones; about 85% of these occur just once. Clones ranked in the top ten supply over 3.5% of the sample.

Broad study findings and their caveats: How much clinical and demographic metadata was included differed by source and by participant, and the metadata was provided uncurated.

The sequencing input was peripheral blood. The chain employs TRBV5-1 and TRBJ1-1, and perhaps TRBD1 as D gene, on 5 matching bases. The sequence derives from a woman between 50 and 59 years old with active or convalescent COVID-19. The base sequence is TGCGCCAGCAGGAGTAGCGGCAGCAGGGTGGTGACTGAAGCTTTCTTT. Translated, it gives CASRSSGSRVVTEAFF.